These 15 T cell receptor beta chains came from one sample sequenced in a study of beta chain features in type 1 diabetes. Sequenced material consisted of expressed TCRB transcripts (all of the isolated RNA was reverse transcribed). Sequenced by immunoSEQ multiplex PCR; TCRdb stores in-frame clones only, minus some. The data hold fewer than 500,000 clones, with roughly 14% observed a single time. Sequenced input: naive CD4+ T cells from blood. The receptor source for this set is a man between 25 and 39 years old in good health.

This clone was recorded at least ten times. This chain connects TRBV29-1 to TRBJ1-2; possible D gene TRBD1, 6 bases. The CDR3 is 14 amino acids. V was cut by 5 bases and J by 0 bases, with 13 bases left in between. Germline lookup yields CDR1 SQVTM and CDR2 ANQGSEA. The DNA of the CDR3 is TGCAGCGTTTCCAACAGGGCGGCTAACTATGGCTACACCTTC. Its translation: CSVSNRAANYGYTF.

The chain uses TRBV7-9 and TRBJ2-7; D is unclear. This CDR3 comprises 12 residues. Trimming pared 2 bases from V and 2 bases from J, leaving 4 bases between. Germline loops: CDR1 SEHNR, CDR2 FQNEAQ (reference sequence). The CDR3 DNA reads as TGTGCCAGCAGCTTAAGTGCCTACGAGCAGTACTTC. Translation: CASSLSAYEQYF.

The chain recombines TRBV30 with TRBJ2-6; D might be TRBD1 (5 bases). This CDR3 region has 17 residues. The germline CDR1 and CDR2 sequences are GTSNPN and SVGIG (reference sequence). V gave up 1 base and J gave up 4 bases, with 17 bases separating them. The CDR3 nucleotides are TGTGCCTGGAGTGCTATCCATGGGGCGCTGGGGGCCAACGTCCTGACTTTC. This gives the protein CAWSAIHGALGANVLTF.

The chain is built from TRBV20-1 and TRBJ2-7, with D perhaps matching TRBD2 (5 bases). The CDR3 length is 11 residues. The germline V and J ends were trimmed by 7 bases and 4 bases, with 11 bases remaining between them. CDR1 DFQATT and CDR2 SNEGSKA come from the germline V gene (reference sequence). In nucleotides, the CDR3 is TGCAGTGGCCATAGCGCGTACGAGCAGTACGTC. Protein sequence: CSGHSAYEQYV.

The chain is built from TRBV5-1 and TRBJ2-3, with 11 bases lining up with TRBD1. Germline V gene sequence: CDR1 SGHRS, CDR2 YFSETQ. The J segment lost 1 base and the V segment lost 4 bases, leaving 5 bases of the junction unmatched. The CDR3 extends over 16 amino acids. The CDR3 region is CASSPRTGGGTDTQYF. The DNA for the CDR3 is TGCGCCAGCAGCCCAAGGACAGGGGGCGGCACAGATACGCAGTATTTT. The full variable domain, completed using reference TRBV5-1 and TRBJ2-3, is KAGVTQTPRYLIKTRGQQVTLSCSPISGHRSVSWYQQTPGQGLQFLFEYFSETQRNKGNFPGRFSGRQFSNSRSEMNVSTLELGDSALYLCASSPRTGGGTDTQYFGPGTRLTVL.

This sequence joins TRBV25-1 and TRBJ2-3; tentative D call: TRBD2 (5 bases). V dropped 3 bases and J dropped 2 bases, with 6 bases sitting between them. CDR1 MGHDK and CDR2 SYGVNS come from the germline V gene. The length of the CDR3 is 13 residues. CDR3 protein: CASSDSVTDTQYF. CDR3 DNA: TGTGCCAGCAGTGATAGCGTCACAGATACGCAGTATTTT. The full variable domain, completed using reference TRBV25-1 and TRBJ2-3, is EADIYQTPRYLVIGTGKKITLECSQTMGHDKMYWYQQDPGMELHLIHYSYGVNSTEKGDLSSESTVSRIRTEHFPLTLESARPSHTSQYLCASSDSVTDTQYFGPGTRLTVL.

This chain uses TRBV9 with TRBJ2-7; D is undetermined. The V gene lost 0 bases and the J gene lost 2 bases, with 9 bases spanning the gap. Germline V lookup: CDR1 SGDLS, CDR2 YYNGEE. The CDR3 covers 14 residues. In nucleotides, the CDR3 is TGTGCCAGCAGCGTAGGAATCGACGCCTACGAGCAGTACTTC. This codes for CASSVGIDAYEQYF.

J is TRBJ2-1 and V is TRBV7-2, with a possible D match to TRBD2 (5 bases). The CDR3 covers 12 residues. Trimming removed 5 bases at V and 7 bases at J, with 9 bases between. Germline CDR1 SGHTA, CDR2 FQGNSA. DNA for the CDR3: TGTGCCAGCAGCCCGGGCGGGAATGAGCAGTTCTTC. Translating it yields CASSPGGNEQFF.

The chain carries TRBV5-1 and TRBJ2-5; 14 positions agree with TRBD2. Germline V gene lookup returns CDR1 SGHRS and CDR2 YFSETQ. CDR3 length: 17 residues. Trimming at V came to 4 bases and at J to 2 bases, leaving 7 bases not matched to a gene. The DNA of the CDR3 is TGCGCCAGCAGCCAGGGACTAGCGGGGGCCGCTCAAGAGACCCAGTACTTC. Protein: CASSQGLAGAAQETQYF.

The rearrangement uses TRBV11-2 and TRBJ2-7; TRBD2 aligns across 10 bases. Germline CDR1 SGHAT, CDR2 FQNNGV. This CDR3 has 15 residues. The V segment lost 5 bases and the J segment 1 base; nucleotides outside the gene matches: 5. In DNA form, the CDR3 reads TGTGCCAGCAGCCCCCCTAGCGGGGGTTCCTACGAGCAGTACTTC. This sequence encodes CASSPPSGGSYEQYF.

This clone was found a few times. In DNA form, the CDR3 reads TGCGCCAGCAGCCAAGATGGGCATGAGCAGTTCTTC. This codes for CASSQDGHEQFF. The chain is built from TRBV4-1 and TRBJ2-1; D remains ambiguous. The CDR3 totals 12 residues. Between the trimmed V and J ends, which lost 0 bases and 8 bases, there was a span of 5 bases. Germline V gene sequence: CDR1 MGHRA, CDR2 YSYEKL.

This clone was counted between two and nine times. V usage is TRBV21-1 and J usage is TRBJ2-7. TRBV21-1 is an annotated pseudogene. The CDR3 loop spans 15 amino acids. CDR3 DNA: TGTGCCAGCAGCTGTCGGACGAAGAGCTCCTACGAGCAGTACGTC. Translating gives CASSCRTKSSYEQYV.

This clone was counted a few times. Other nucleotide sequences from this sample produce the same CDR3. The chain joins TRBV7-2 to TRBJ1-5; D not certain. Germline assignment: CDR1 SGHTA and CDR2 FQGNSA. V gave up 3 bases and J gave up 5 bases, with 8 bases separating them. The CDR3 is 13 residues long. As DNA, the CDR3 is TGTGCCAGCAGCTTGGGTCGGGATCAGCCCCAGCATTTT. This sequence encodes CASSLGRDQPQHF. The complete variable domain, with remaining parts taken from reference TRBV7-2 and TRBJ1-5, reads GAGVSQSPSNKVTEKGKDVELRCDPISGHTALYWYRQSLGQGLEFLIYFQGNSAPDKSGLPSDRFSAERTGGSVSTLTIQRTQQEDSAVYLCASSLGRDQPQHFGDGTRLSIL.

The sample holds a few counts of this clone. V usage is TRBV7-6 and J usage is TRBJ2-3, with D possibly TRBD2 on 5 matching bases. Trimming shortened V by 2 bases and J by 6 bases, and 9 bases separated the two germline ends. The length of the CDR3 is 13 residues. CDR1 is SGHVS and CDR2 is FNYEAQ in the germline V gene. The chain's CDR3 is CASSLNPGDTQYF. The CDR3 DNA is TGTGCCAGCAGCTTAAATCCGGGGGATACGCAGTATTTT.

In its sample, this clone was seen a few times. In DNA form, the CDR3 reads TGTGCCAGCAGCCCTAGCGGCAGACACTACGAGCAGTACGTC. It codes for CASSPSGRHYEQYV. The chain uses TRBV6-5 and TRBJ2-7; 7 bases line up with TRBD2. There are 14 residues in the CDR3. After removal of 6 bases from V and 3 bases from J, the junction contained 8 bases not matched to a gene. CDR1 and CDR2 (germline): MNHEY, SVGAGI.